One and the same sample provided the 25 T cell receptor beta chains below, sequenced in a study of blood T cell repertoires in COVID-19 (TCRdb year 2020). The library was made by the immunoSEQ multiplex PCR assay. The table was pulled from immuneACCESS by TCRdb, which kept in-frame rearrangements only. Such tables lose some clones; where checked, under half of the loss comes from unresolved V genes, and the rest has no known cause. The sample table records about 100,000 clones; 87% of these occur just once. The top ten clonotypes cover roughly 15% of the sample. The specimen sequenced was peripheral blood. The origin of the receptors is a man in his forties or fifties with acute or convalescent COVID-19.

The J gene is TRBJ2-1, the V gene TRBV6-2 or TRBV6-3; no clear D. Trimming took 2 bases from V and 8 from J, leaving 16 bases between them. The CDR3 totals 15 residues. The germline V gene has CDR1 MNHEY and CDR2 SVGEGT. The CDR3 region has the DNA TGTGCCAGCAGTTACAAGCAGGCCCCAGTCGATGAGCAGTTCTTC. Translation gives CASSYKQAPVDEQFF.

This chain links TRBV27 with TRBJ1-4; D is perhaps TRBD1 (6 bases). This CDR3 region has 13 residues. Germline V CDR1 and CDR2: MNHEY, SMNVEV (reference sequence). V was trimmed by 6 bases and J by 7 bases, leaving 12 bases between them. The CDR3 region is CASRPTDSEKLFF. CDR3 DNA: TGTGCCAGCAGGCCCACGGACAGTGAAAAACTGTTTTTT. The whole variable domain, remainder taken from reference TRBV27 and TRBJ1-4, is EAQVTQNPRYLITVTGKKLTVTCSQNMNHEYMSWYRQDPGLGLRQIYYSMNVEVTDKGDVPEGYKVSRKEKRNFPLILESPSPNQTSLYFCASRPTDSEKLFFGSGTQLSVL.

The chain recombines TRBV19 with TRBJ1-5, with 7 bases identical to TRBD1. The germline V gene has CDR1 LNHDA and CDR2 SQIVND (reference sequence). The CDR3 has 17 amino acids. J was trimmed by 6 bases and V by 1 base; bases with no gene match: 12. CDR3 amino acids: CASSIGTRQGWGQPQHF. The CDR3 coding sequence is TGTGCCAGTAGTATAGGGACCCGACAGGGCTGGGGTCAGCCCCAGCATTTT.

The rearrangement uses TRBV7-8 and TRBJ2-7; D is undetermined. The CDR3 runs to 13 residues. The V gene's germline CDR1 is SGHVS and CDR2 FQNEAQ. The V gene lost 0 bases and the J gene lost 2 bases, with 5 bases spanning the gap. CDR3 residues: CASSLALAYEQYF. For the CDR3, the DNA is TGTGCCAGCAGCTTAGCCCTCGCCTACGAGCAGTACTTC.

The V gene is TRBV25-1, the J gene TRBJ2-3, with 9 bases aligning to TRBD1. J was trimmed by 1 base and V by 2 bases; bases with no gene match: 1. This CDR3 is 15 amino acids long. Germline CDR1 is MGHDK and CDR2 is SYGVNS. In nucleotides, the CDR3 is TGTGCCAGCAGTGAAAGGGACAGGGGCACAGATACGCAGTATTTT. Its protein is CASSERDRGTDTQYF.

This rearrangement joins TRBV18 to TRBJ2-7; 7 positions agree with TRBD1. Losses at the gene ends were 3 bases for V and 6 bases for J; bases not matched to a gene: 11. Looked up from germline, CDR1 is KGHSH and CDR2 is LQKENI. The CDR3 has 15 amino acids. In DNA, the CDR3 is TGTGCCAGCTCACCGATATCACAGGGGTCCCGCGAGCAGTACTTC. Protein product: CASSPISQGSREQYF.

The chain employs TRBV5-4 and TRBJ1-1; 12 bases map to TRBD1. The CDR3 spans 15 residues. J was trimmed by 4 bases and V by 4 bases; bases with no gene match: 5. CDR1 SGHNT and CDR2 YYREEE come from the germline V gene (reference sequence). The CDR3 loop is CASSGRDRGPTEAFF. In nucleotides, the CDR3 is TGTGCCAGCAGCGGCCGGGACAGGGGGCCCACTGAAGCTTTCTTT.

The chain is built from TRBV6-1 and TRBJ2-7; D might be TRBD2 (5 bases). CDR1 is MNHNS, CDR2 SASEGT, per germline. The CDR3 extends over 13 amino acids. Trimming removed 2 bases from V and 2 bases from J, with 7 bases in between. Here the CDR3 DNA reads TGTGCCAGCAGTGAACCGGGGACCTACGAGCAGTACTTC. Protein sequence: CASSEPGTYEQYF.

This clone occurred many times. This chain connects TRBV18 to TRBJ2-7; 10 nucleotides line up with TRBD2. CDR3 length: 16 residues. The germline CDR1 and CDR2 sequences are KGHSH and LQKENI. V shed 0 bases and J 3 bases; nucleotides not matched to a gene: 5. The CDR3 region has the DNA TGTGCCAGCTCACCACCTGGGACTAGCGTACTCTACGAGCAGTACTTC. Its translation: CASSPPGTSVLYEQYF.

This chain connects TRBV5-1 to TRBJ2-7; 11 bases match TRBD2. Trimming cost V 4 bases and J 3 bases; bases outside gene matches: 3. The germline CDR1 and CDR2 sequences are SGHRS and YFSETQ. CDR3 length equals 14 residues. CDR3 region: CASSGTSGGYEQYF. The CDR3 DNA reads TGCGCCAGCAGCGGCACTAGCGGGGGCTACGAGCAGTACTTC. Full variable domain (rest looked up from reference TRBV5-1 and TRBJ2-7): KAGVTQTPRYLIKTRGQQVTLSCSPISGHRSVSWYQQTPGQGLQFLFEYFSETQRNKGNFPGRFSGRQFSNSRSEMNVSTLELGDSALYLCASSGTSGGYEQYFGPGTRLTVT.

This rearrangement joins TRBV5-1 to TRBJ1-6; perhaps TRBD1 as D (5 bases). V gave up 9 bases and J gave up 10 bases, with 17 bases separating them. The CDR3 has 13 amino acids. CDR1 and CDR2 (germline): SGHRS, YFSETQ. CDR3 region: CATGETVGSPLHF. The CDR3 region has the DNA TGCGCCACGGGGGAGACAGTGGGCTCACCCCTCCACTTT.

DNA of the CDR3: TGTGCCAGCAGTTACTCGAGAGCGAACACTGAAGCTTTCTTT. It specifies CASSYSRANTEAFF. The rearrangement links TRBV6-5 to TRBJ1-1; the D is unclear. V lost 0 bases to trimming and J lost 1 base, with 6 bases between them. The CDR3 contains 14 residues. CDR1 is MNHEY, CDR2 SVGAGI, per germline.

The chain uses TRBV28 and TRBJ2-6; D remains ambiguous. There are 15 residues in the CDR3. Germline CDR1 and CDR2: MDHEN and SYDVKM. Trimming cost V 5 bases and J 3 bases, with 11 bases left between them. CDR3 DNA sequence: TGTGCCAGCAGTCCTCCGAGGTTTGGGGCCAACGTCCTGACTTTC. It is translated as CASSPPRFGANVLTF.

This rearrangement joins TRBV19 to TRBJ1-2; 7 bases agree with TRBD1. This CDR3 comprises 17 residues. J gave up 0 bases and V 5 bases, and 12 bases lay outside the gene matches. CDR1 is LNHDA, CDR2 SQIVND, per germline (reference sequence). CDR3 DNA sequence: TGTGCCAGTAGTTATGAGAGACAGGGCCGATCTAACTATGGCTACACCTTC. Translating it yields CASSYERQGRSNYGYTF.

The V gene is TRBV30, the J gene TRBJ1-5; no reliable D call. Trimming removed 0 bases at V and 5 bases at J, with 8 bases between. The CDR3 is made up of 13 amino acids. Germline loops: CDR1 GTSNPN, CDR2 SVGIG (reference sequence). The CDR3 DNA is TGTGCCTGGAGTGTCCAGGAACATCAGCCCCAGCATTTT. It translates to CAWSVQEHQPQHF.

The chain carries TRBV21-1 and TRBJ1-1. TRBV21-1 is noted as a pseudogene. The CDR3 is made up of 21 amino acids. The CDR3 region is CASSKWKLLREELAGETEAFF. Here the CDR3 DNA reads TGTGCCAGCAGCAAATGGAAGTTACTTCGGGAGGAATTGGCAGGGGAGACTGAAGCTTTCTTT.

The chain recombines TRBV11-2 with TRBJ2-3; 7 bases are a match to TRBD1. The germline CDR1 and CDR2 sequences are SGHAT and FQNNGV. The CDR3 consists of 14 residues. V lost 5 bases, J lost 4 bases, and 6 bases stayed unmatched. For the CDR3, the DNA is TGTGCCAGCAGCCGCCGGGACAGAGCAGATACGCAGTATTTT. Residues: CASSRRDRADTQYF. Drawing the rest from reference TRBV11-2 and TRBJ2-3, the complete variable domain is EAGVAQSPRYKIIEKRQSVAFWCNPISGHATLYWYQQILGQGPKLLIQFQNNGVVDDSQLPKDRFSAERLKGVDSTLKIQPAKLEDSAVYLCASSRRDRADTQYFGPGTRLTVL.

The chain joins TRBV24-1 to TRBJ2-2; 9 nucleotides agree with TRBD1. The CDR3 is 15 residues long. J was trimmed by 0 bases and V by 10 bases; bases with no gene match: 5. Germline CDR1 KGHDR, CDR2 SFDVKD. The CDR3 is CATSRDRANTGELFF. In nucleotides, the CDR3 is TGTGCCACGAGCCGGGACAGGGCGAACACCGGGGAGCTGTTTTTT.

The J gene is TRBJ2-5, the V gene TRBV10-2, with 8 positions matching TRBD2. From germline, CDR1 is WSHSY and CDR2 SAAADI. This CDR3 spans 15 amino acids. The J segment lost 0 bases and the V segment lost 8 bases, leaving 8 bases of the junction unmatched. CDR3 amino acids: CASRVRGRYQETQYF. The CDR3, as DNA: TGCGCCAGCCGGGTGCGCGGGAGGTACCAAGAGACCCAGTACTTC.

J is TRBJ1-2 and V is TRBV5-1; D is unclear. Germline loops: CDR1 SGHRS, CDR2 YFSETQ. The CDR3 is made up of 14 amino acids. Trimming cost V 4 bases and J 1 base, with 11 bases left between them. The CDR3: CASSILGSNYGYTF. For the CDR3, the DNA is TGCGCCAGCAGCATCCTAGGGAGTAACTATGGCTACACCTTC.

This sequence joins TRBV2 and TRBJ2-7; tentatively, D is TRBD2 (5 bases). CDR3 size: 13 residues. V lost 7 bases and J lost 3, with 13 bases in between. Germline V gene sequence: CDR1 SNHLY, CDR2 FYNNEI. The CDR3 DNA reads TGTGCCAGCACCGAGTCCCGGGGCTACGAGCAGTACTTC. Translating gives CASTESRGYEQYF.

As DNA, the CDR3 is TGTGCCACCAGCAGAGTGACAGGGATTTCCTACGAGCAGTACTTC. This sequence encodes CATSRVTGISYEQYF. The V and J genes are TRBV15 and TRBJ2-7; 7 bases fit TRBD1. Germline V gives CDR1 LNHNV, CDR2 YYDKDF (reference sequence). J gave up 1 base and V 1 base, and 4 bases lay outside the gene matches. The CDR3 has 15 amino acids. The full variable domain, with the rest looked up from reference TRBV15 and TRBJ2-7, is DAMVIQNPRYQVTQFGKPVTLSCSQTLNHNVMYWYQQKSSQAPKLLFHYYDKDFNNEADTPDNFQSRRPNTSFCFLDIRSPGLGDTAMYLCATSRVTGISYEQYFGPGTRLTVT.

The J gene is TRBJ2-1, the V gene TRBV6-2 or TRBV6-3, with 9 bases identical to TRBD2. The trim removed 0 bases at V and 2 bases at J, leaving 11 bases unmatched. There are 19 residues in the CDR3. Germline assignment: CDR1 MNHEY and CDR2 SVGEGT. In DNA form, the CDR3 reads TGTGCCAGCAGTTACTCTGGGGTAGCGGGAGTGGGCCCCTACAATGAGCAGTTCTTC. It translates to CASSYSGVAGVGPYNEQFF.

A single count supports this clone. The chain links TRBV6-2 or TRBV6-3 to TRBJ1-5, with D unresolved. Germline CDR1 MNHEY, CDR2 SVGEGT. The CDR3 runs to 17 residues. Deletions cut 4 bases from V and 0 bases from J, with 16 bases between. The CDR3 loop is CASSWAPGLLSNQPQHF. The CDR3 nucleotides read TGTGCCAGCAGTTGGGCCCCCGGACTTCTTAGCAATCAGCCCCAGCATTTT.

This clone was counted between two and nine times. The chain joins TRBV30 to TRBJ1-2, with D perhaps matching TRBD1 (6 bases). The CDR3 runs 13 residues. The ends were cut back, 6 bases at V and 1 base at J, with 12 bases in the middle. Germline V lookup: CDR1 GTSNPN, CDR2 SVGIG (reference sequence). CDR3 region: CACNRALNYGYTF. Written as DNA, the CDR3 is TGTGCCTGCAACAGGGCCCTTAACTATGGCTACACCTTC.